The entry below gives a single T cell receptor beta chain sequence along with its context. Its antigen remains unknown. Time point indicated: after neoadjuvant nivolumab, at surgical resection. Blood cells were analyzed directly, without culture or expansion. These data belong to a study of neoadjuvant anti-PD-1 for oral cavity cancer. Study conclusions and caveats: Pretreatment Treg/Th17 ratio correlated inversely with post-treatment tumor clonality. Only three patients per response group were TCR-analyzed; validation needed.

Blood libraries mostly used approximately 450 ng genomic DNA, six replicates each. This table comes from immunoSEQ multiplex PCR, and its TCRdb copy is limited to in-frame clones, with some not included. The repertoire consists of some 10,000 clones, with about 70% occurring once and the leading ten covering around 4%. Sequences were derived from PBMCs, sampled after nivolumab (anti-PD-1) treatment. The clonotype originates from a person aged 35-80 years with oral cavity squamous cell carcinoma.

CDR3 coding DNA: TGTGCCAGCAGTGAAGGCAGGGGGAACTATGGCTACACCTTC. It codes for CASSEGRGNYGYTF. This chain links TRBV2 with TRBJ1-2; TRBD1 aligns across 7 bases. V was pared by 1 base and J by 2 bases, with 1 base of the junction left unmatched. The CDR3 is 14 residues long. Germline lookup yields CDR1 SNHLY and CDR2 FYNNEI. Full variable domain (missing parts from reference TRBV2 and TRBJ1-2): EPEVTQTPSHQVTQMGQEVILRCVPISNHLYFYWYRQILGQKVEFLVSFYNNEISEKSEIFDDQFSVERPDGSNFTLKIRSTKLEDSAMYFCASSEGRGNYGYTFGSGTRLTVV.